The 14 T cell receptor beta chains given below trace back to one sample, sequenced in a study of cytomegalovirus exposure and HLA in healthy donors. The PCR employed 60 Vbeta primers together with 13 Jbeta primers. TCRdb's table, derived via immunoSEQ multiplex PCR, lists solely in-frame clones and lacks some. In the table there are over 100,000 clones, 8.5% to 10% of which are singletons. What was sequenced was PBMCs. These receptors came from a man aged 40-49 years in good health and CMV-seronegative.

There are a few counts of this clone. The rearrangement uses TRBV13 and TRBJ1-6; TRBD1 matches 7 bases. Germline V gives CDR1 PRHDT, CDR2 FYEKMQ (reference sequence). The trim removed 6 bases at V and 3 bases at J, leaving 8 bases unmatched. This CDR3 spans 16 amino acids. The CDR3 coding sequence is TGTGCCAGCAGAAGCCTAGGGGACAGCTATAATTCACCCCTCCACTTT. It encodes CASRSLGDSYNSPLHF.

This clone has a handful of counts. The rearrangement links TRBV5-1 to TRBJ2-1, with 8 bases fitting TRBD2. Germline V gives CDR1 SGHRS, CDR2 YFSETQ. CDR3 length: 15 amino acids. With V trimmed by 4 bases and J by 4 bases, 7 bases remained unmatched. This CDR3 reads CASSNGGGGYNEQFF. The CDR3 nucleotides are TGCGCCAGCAGCAACGGGGGCGGGGGGTACAATGAGCAGTTCTTC.

The chain combines TRBV5-1 with TRBJ1-2, with D perhaps TRBD1 (6 bases). Germline assignment: CDR1 SGHRS and CDR2 YFSETQ. With 0 bases removed from V and 8 bases from J, the gap between germline ends came to 20 bases. The CDR3 consists of 16 residues. The CDR3, as DNA: TGCGCCAGCAGCTTGGTCAACTCCCCAGGGGCTGGGGGCTACACCTTC. Encoded protein: CASSLVNSPGAGGYTF.

This clone has more than one count but fewer than ten. The V and J genes are TRBV13 and TRBJ2-1; TRBD2 matches at 9 bases. Germline V CDR1 and CDR2: PRHDT, FYEKMQ (reference sequence). The CDR3 is made up of 16 amino acids. Trimming removed 4 bases from V and 9 bases from J; junction bases left unmatched: 13. CDR3 sequence (DNA): TGTGCCAGCAGCTCCCTAGCGGGGTCCCTAAGTAGTGAGCAGTTCTTC. It encodes CASSSLAGSLSSEQFF.

A word on this clone: Other DNA sequences in this sample translate to the same CDR3. This chain connects TRBV5-1 to TRBJ1-1; D possibly corresponds to TRBD1 (5 bases). The CDR3 runs 14 residues. Per the germline V gene, CDR1 is SGHRS and CDR2 is YFSETQ. V was shortened by 4 bases and J by 1 base, with 11 bases between the two germline ends. CDR3 nucleotides: TGCGCCAGCAGCATGGGGCGGGAGAACACTGAAGCTTTCTTT. This sequence encodes CASSMGRENTEAFF.

The V call is TRBV7-2, the J call TRBJ2-3; D is ambiguous. This CDR3 has 15 amino acids. V was shortened by 5 bases and J by 0 bases, with 12 bases between the two germline ends. Germline-derived CDR1 and CDR2 are SGHTA and FQGNSA. The CDR3 nucleotides are TGTGCCAGCAGCCGTAGTCAATACAGCACAGATACGCAGTATTTT. Translation gives CASSRSQYSTDTQYF.

The gene calls are TRBV7-9 and TRBJ2-3; TRBD2 aligns across 10 bases. Per germline, CDR1 SEHNR and CDR2 FQNEAQ (reference sequence). CDR3 length equals 17 residues. The ends lost 5 bases at V and 6 bases at J; junction bases unmatched: 14. The CDR3 region is CASSNQRGGLVRDTQYF. The DNA of the CDR3 is TGTGCCAGCAGCAACCAGCGGGGGGGCCTGGTCCGGGATACGCAGTATTTT.

The chain uses TRBV28 and TRBJ1-6; TRBD1 aligns across 8 bases. The germline V gene has CDR1 MDHEN and CDR2 SYDVKM. The V segment lost 6 bases and the J segment 7 bases; nucleotides outside the gene matches: 5. The CDR3 is 14 amino acids. The CDR3 coding sequence is TGTGCCAGCAGCCTGGACAGGGCCAATTCACCCCTCCACTTT. Encoded protein: CASSLDRANSPLHF.

The gene calls are TRBV7-9 and TRBJ2-3; TRBD2 agrees at 7 bases. V lost 5 bases, J lost 8 bases, and 16 bases stayed unmatched. Germline lookup yields CDR1 SEHNR and CDR2 FQNEAQ (reference sequence). The CDR3 has 16 amino acids. In DNA form, the CDR3 reads TGTGCCAGCAGCCTCGAGTGGGGGGGTCAGCAGGTTACGCAGTATTTT. The encoded protein is CASSLEWGGQQVTQYF. Using reference TRBV7-9 and TRBJ2-3 for the parts outside the CDR3, the full variable domain is DTGVSQNPRHKITKRGQNVTFRCDPISEHNRLYWYRQTLGQGPEFLTYFQNEAQLEKSRLLSDRFSAERPKGSFSTLEIQRTEQGDSAMYLCASSLEWGGQQVTQYFGPGTRLTVL.

V gene TRBV7-2 combines with J gene TRBJ2-5; perhaps TRBD2 as D (5 bases). Germline V CDR1 and CDR2: SGHTA, FQGNSA. The CDR3 has 13 residues. V was shortened by 5 bases and J by 0 bases, with 7 bases between the two germline ends. The DNA for the CDR3 is TGTGCCAGCAGCCGGGGTAACCAAGAGACCCAGTACTTC. It is translated as CASSRGNQETQYF.

This clone appeared a few times. The chain links TRBV19 to TRBJ1-4; D is unresolved. The length of the CDR3 is 15 residues. V lost 0 bases to trimming and J lost 0 bases, with 5 bases between them. Germline CDR1 reads LNHDA; CDR2 reads SQIVND (reference sequence). The CDR3 loop reads CASSIDGATNEKLFF. The CDR3 nucleotides read TGTGCCAGTAGTATAGACGGTGCAACTAATGAAAAACTGTTTTTT.

This clone was seen a few times. The rearrangement uses TRBV7-9 and TRBJ1-1, with D maybe TRBD1 (6 bases). This CDR3 region has 14 residues. Germline V gives CDR1 SEHNR, CDR2 FQNEAQ (reference sequence). V dropped 1 base and J dropped 5 bases, with 11 bases sitting between them. In DNA form, the CDR3 reads TGTGCCAGCAGCTTAGTACAGGGCGGGACTGAAGCTTTCTTT. Amino acid sequence: CASSLVQGGTEAFF.

This chain links TRBV27 with TRBJ2-5; 11 bases are shared with TRBD2. Germline V CDR1 and CDR2: MNHEY, SMNVEV (reference sequence). V lost 8 bases and J lost 2; bases outside the gene matches: 4. The CDR3 spans 14 residues. DNA of the CDR3: TGTGCCAGCGTATTAGCGGGGGGGCAAGAGACCCAGTACTTC. Protein: CASVLAGGQETQYF.

This clone was seen only a few times. At one end, the junction sequence differs from germline, possibly due to a read error. V usage is TRBV6-1 and J usage is TRBJ1-5; a weak D match, TRBD1 (5 bases). This CDR3 has 16 residues. CDR1 and CDR2 (germline): MNHNS, SASEGT. CDR3 amino acids: CAGSGPLGGEVQPQHF. In DNA form, the CDR3 reads TGTGCCGGCAGTGGGCCCCTCGGGGGGGAGGTTCAGCCCCAGCATTTT.